The clone carrying this T cell receptor beta chain has more than one count but fewer than ten. Its target is not known. This specimen comes from a study of T cells in Graves' hyperthyroidism and ophthalmopathy. Study-level points and caveats: Through a model of 13 V-J features, ophthalmopathy was separated from stable hyperthyroidism.

Source material for PBMCs was about 10 ml fresh peripheral blood. This CDR3 region has 14 residues. V lost 7 bases and J 0 bases, leaving 12 bases between the germline ends. Germline V gives CDR1 MNHNS, CDR2 SASEGT. RNA transcripts served as the template for amplifying TCR beta CDR3 regions. In the first-round RT-PCR of the TCR CDR3, the HTBI primer set was used. Via MiXCR, TCRdb re-called the multiplex PCR reads, giving one row per CDR3 protein. The sample carries under 350,000 distinct CDR3 sequences, roughly 20% recorded once. This clonotype was obtained from a woman aged 45-59 years with Graves' hyperthyroidism. The genes are TRBV6-1 and TRBJ1-1, with unresolved D. Sequenced: blood. CDR3 region: CASILSGMNTEAFF. The CDR3 bases are TGTGCCAGCATCCTCTCGGGGATGAACACTGAAGCTTTCTTT.